This T cell receptor beta chain appears in the sequencing data of a study of early T cells in non-severe SARS-CoV-2 infection. Looking at the study overall: Unpaired chains resulted from sequencing bulk RNA of unsorted whole blood.

The CDR3 is 15 amino acids. V was pared by 3 bases and J by 4 bases, with 16 bases between. Germline V gene lookup returns CDR1 SGDLS and CDR2 YYNGEE. Molecules of cDNA were individually given unique molecular identifiers that were attached to them. TCRdb called the 5' RACE reads again in MiXCR, with one record for every CDR3 protein. The sample shows 66,000 or so distinct CDR3 sequences, about 13% of them seen only once. The sample consisted of whole blood. This clonotype was obtained from an adult who was a healthcare worker with PCR-confirmed SARS-CoV-2 infection or an uninfected control (not recorded which). This sequence joins TRBV9 and TRBJ1-2, with D possibly matching TRBD1 (5 bases). The CDR3: CASSASGRGSYGYTF. The CDR3 DNA reads TGTGCCAGCAGCGCCTCAGGGAGGGGTAGCTATGGCTACACCTTC.